Sequencing of this T cell receptor (beta chain) was carried out in a study of blood T cell repertoires in COVID-19. Looking at the study overall: T cells, B-cell-depleted T cells, or PBMCs supplied cDNA or gDNA.

Participants reported their clinical history, and cohort assignment relied on those reports. V lost 3 bases and J 2 bases, leaving 12 bases between the germline ends. In germline, CDR1 is MNHEY, CDR2 SMNVEV (reference sequence). The CDR3 is 15 residues long. As originally analysed: Researchers report that nucleated cell counts were estimated from reference gene primer amplification. Repertoires were generated with immunoSEQ multiplex PCR, while TCRdb's copy carries only in-frame clones and drops some. From that table come the V and J calls and clone size; the DNA was used to work out D and trimming. The repertoire holds approximately 180,000 clones, with 80% to 90% as singletons.

This chain uses TRBV27 with TRBJ2-3; perhaps TRBD2 as D (6 bases). Sequenced material: PBMCs or T cells enriched from blood (not recorded which). The source is a middle-aged woman with acute COVID-19. The CDR3 nucleotides are TGTGCCAGCAGTTTCCCTGGGGGGTCCACAGATACGCAGTATTTT. It yields the protein CASSFPGGSTDTQYF.